This TCR beta chain was profiled in a study of blood T cell repertoires in COVID-19. Study summary: Sites in the United States, Italy and Spain provided acute and convalescent COVID-19 samples.

TCRdb's table, derived via immunoSEQ multiplex PCR, lists solely in-frame clones and lacks some. The profile covers roughly 150,000 clones, with over 75% appearing a single time and more than 14% taken by the ten largest. This CDR3 has 14 amino acids. The V gene's germline CDR1 is MGHRA and CDR2 YSYEKL. The J segment lost 3 bases and the V segment lost 4 bases, leaving 2 bases of the junction unmatched. The chain links TRBV4-1 to TRBJ2-7; 11 nucleotides line up with TRBD1. Sequencing was carried out using peripheral blood. The source is a woman in her 40s with acute or convalescent COVID-19. CDR3 bases: TGCGCCAGCAGCCCGGGACAGGGGGACTACGAGCAGTACTTC. This sequence encodes CASSPGQGDYEQYF.